The rows below give T cell receptor beta chains drawn from one sample of a study of shared clonotypes between healthy human individuals. This table comes from immunoSEQ multiplex PCR, and its TCRdb copy is limited to in-frame clones, with some not included. This sample has roughly 1,500,000 clones, with about 98.5% found just once. The sample taken for sequencing was naive CD4+ T cells sorted from blood. The receptors here all came from a man younger than 45 in good health. Each CDR3 is given with its conserved first and last residue. The D gene is left open where the match is weak.

TGTGCCAGCAGCCTAGGGGGGGGTAATCAGCCCCAGCATTTT,CASSLGGGNQPQHF,-,TRBJ1-5,TRBV7-2
TGTGCCAGCAGCCCCCCCCTTGTCTCCTACAATGAGCAGTTCTTC,CASSPPLVSYNEQFF,-,TRBJ2-1,TRBV28
TGTGCCAGCAGCACGGCCGGGGGGACCCAGTACTTC,CASSTAGGTQYF,-,TRBJ2-5,TRBV27
TGTGCCAGCAGCGACACCCCTACTCTATTGTCCTACGAGCAGTACTTC,CASSDTPTLLSYEQYF,-,TRBJ2-7,TRBV9
TGTGCCAGCTCATACAGGGGAGACGAGCAGTACTTC,CASSYRGDEQYF,TRBD1,TRBJ2-7,TRBV18
TGTGCCACCAGCAGTGGACAGGGGGGAACCACCGGGGAGCTGTTTTTT,CATSSGQGGTTGELFF,TRBD1,TRBJ2-2,TRBV15
TGCGCCAGCAGCTTGTGGGTCAGGGAAAACGAGCAGTACTTC,CASSLWVRENEQYF,-,TRBJ2-7,TRBV5-1
TGTGCCAGCTTCACCCCCCGAGGGATCGGGACTGAAGCTTTCTTT,CASFTPRGIGTEAFF,-,TRBJ1-1,TRBV28
TGTGCCAGCTCTCAAGTTTCGACTAATGAAAAACTGTTTTTT,CASSQVSTNEKLFF,-,TRBJ1-4,TRBV18
TGTGCCAGCAGCGTAGACCACCTCACTAACGAGCAGTACTTC,CASSVDHLTNEQYF,-,TRBJ2-7,TRBV9
TGTGCCAGCAGCTTAGGAGGGACCACAGATACGCAGTATTTT,CASSLGGTTDTQYF,-,TRBJ2-3,TRBV7-9
TGTGCCAGCAGCCGGACTAGCGGACCGGGGACCGGGGAGCTGTTTTTT,CASSRTSGPGTGELFF,TRBD2,TRBJ2-2,TRBV7-6
TGCGCCAGCAGCCAAGATCACGGGGCGGCTGGAAACACCATATATTTT,CASSQDHGAAGNTIYF,-,TRBJ1-3,TRBV4-3